This TCR beta chain was found in a study of cytomegalovirus exposure and HLA in healthy donors. The PCR made use of 60 Vbeta and 13 Jbeta primers. Repertoires were generated with immunoSEQ multiplex PCR, while TCRdb's copy carries only in-frame clones and drops some. The sample carries over 200,000 clones, around 73% recorded once. Study-level points and caveats: Earlier analysis found most TCR beta V segments productive about 87% or about 30% of the time.

Notes on this clone: Its antigen is not identified.

CDR1 is MNHEY, CDR2 SMNVEV, per germline (reference sequence). The CDR3 consists of 16 residues. V was pared by 6 bases and J by 3 bases, with 13 bases of the junction left unmatched. The receptor was derived from a male donor in good health and CMV-seronegative. Material for sequencing was PBMCs. The chain employs TRBV27 and TRBJ2-5, with 7 bases matching TRBD1. The CDR3 protein is CASRLISDRLKETQYF. CDR3 nucleotide sequence: TGTGCCAGCAGACTGATATCGGACAGGCTTAAAGAGACCCAGTACTTC.